The sequence of this TCR beta chain was determined in a study of post-analysis software for immune sequencing data. Study-wide results and limits: Comparison of patients with controls showed 4 to 6 TRBV segments more frequent in patients, TRBV5-6, TRBV5-1 and TRBV20-1 among them. Those with multiple sclerosis, the patient group, showed significantly lower normalized Chao1 diversity than controls.

This CDR3 is built from 12 residues. Between the trimmed V and J ends, which lost 5 bases and 11 bases, there was a span of 13 bases. Germline V gene sequence: CDR1 MNHNY, CDR2 SVGAGI (reference sequence). This clonotype was seen a handful of times. Its antigen is still unknown. The TCR beta cDNA libraries carried unique molecular identifiers. Some 500,000 cDNA molecules were recovered from an input of roughly 0.85 to 10 million T cells. From the PCR reads, TCRdb called clonotypes with MiXCR, one entry per CDR3 protein. This table holds more than 450,000 distinct CDR3 sequences, under 40% found once. The chain recombines TRBV6-6 with TRBJ2-1; D unresolved. Sequenced sample: blood. The receptor was derived from a girl aged 2 to 17 with multiple sclerosis. The CDR3 DNA reads TGTGCCAGCAGTCCAGCGAGTATGAAGCAGTTCTTC. Protein: CASSPASMKQFF.